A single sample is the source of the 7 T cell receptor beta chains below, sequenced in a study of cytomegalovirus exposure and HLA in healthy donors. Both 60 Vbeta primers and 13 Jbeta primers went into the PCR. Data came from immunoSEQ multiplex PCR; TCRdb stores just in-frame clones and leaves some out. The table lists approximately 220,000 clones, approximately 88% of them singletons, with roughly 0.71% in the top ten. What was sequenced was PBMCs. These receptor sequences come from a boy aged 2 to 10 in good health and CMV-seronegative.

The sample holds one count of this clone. CDR3 coding DNA: TGTGCCAGCAGCCAAGGCGATCTAGCGGGACGGAGAGAGGTAGAGAAGCTGTTTTTT. It yields the protein CASSQGDLAGRREVEKLFF. V gene TRBV4-2 combines with J gene TRBJ2-2, with 9 bases fitting TRBD2. The V gene end was trimmed by 1 base and the J gene end by 12 bases; junction bases not matched to a gene: 21. Germline lookup yields CDR1 LGHNA and CDR2 YNFKEQ. The length of the CDR3 is 19 residues.

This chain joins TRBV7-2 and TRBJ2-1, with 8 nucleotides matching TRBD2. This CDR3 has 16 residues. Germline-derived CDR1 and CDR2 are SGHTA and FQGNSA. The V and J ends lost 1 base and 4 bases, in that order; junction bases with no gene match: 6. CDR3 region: CASSLGFAGGYNEQFF. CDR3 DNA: TGTGCCAGCAGCTTAGGTTTCGCGGGAGGATACAATGAGCAGTTCTTC.

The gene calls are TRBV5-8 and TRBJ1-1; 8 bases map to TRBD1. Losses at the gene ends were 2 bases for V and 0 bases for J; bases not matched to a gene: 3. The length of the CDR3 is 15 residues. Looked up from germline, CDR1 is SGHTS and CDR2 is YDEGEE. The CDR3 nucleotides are TGTGCCAGCAGCTTTGGGACAGGTCTGAACACTGAAGCTTTCTTT. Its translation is CASSFGTGLNTEAFF.

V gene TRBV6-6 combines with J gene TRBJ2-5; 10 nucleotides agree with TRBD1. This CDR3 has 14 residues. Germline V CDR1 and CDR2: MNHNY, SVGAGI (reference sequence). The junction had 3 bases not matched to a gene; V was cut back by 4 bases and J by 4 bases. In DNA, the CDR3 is TGTGCCAGCAGTTCGGACAGGGGGAGAGAGACCCAGTACTTC. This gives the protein CASSSDRGRETQYF.

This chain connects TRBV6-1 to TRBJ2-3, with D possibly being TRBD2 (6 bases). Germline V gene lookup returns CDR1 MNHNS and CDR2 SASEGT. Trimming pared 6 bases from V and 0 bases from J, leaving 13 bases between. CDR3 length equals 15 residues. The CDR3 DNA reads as TGTGCCAGCAGCGGCCTAGCGCATAGCACAGATACGCAGTATTTT. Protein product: CASSGLAHSTDTQYF.

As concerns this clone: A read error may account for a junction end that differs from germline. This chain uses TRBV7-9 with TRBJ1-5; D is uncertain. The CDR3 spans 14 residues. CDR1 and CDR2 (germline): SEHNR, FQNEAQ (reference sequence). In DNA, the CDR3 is TGTACCAGCAGTAGAGATCGTAGCAATCAGCCCCAGCATTTT. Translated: CTSSRDRSNQPQHF. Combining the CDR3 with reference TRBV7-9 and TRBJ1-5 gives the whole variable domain DTGVSQNPRHKITKRGQNVTFRCDPISEHNRLYWYRQTLGQGPEFLTYFQNEAQLEKSRLLSDRFSAERPKGSFSTLEIQRTEQGDSAMYLCTSSRDRSNQPQHFGDGTRLSIL.

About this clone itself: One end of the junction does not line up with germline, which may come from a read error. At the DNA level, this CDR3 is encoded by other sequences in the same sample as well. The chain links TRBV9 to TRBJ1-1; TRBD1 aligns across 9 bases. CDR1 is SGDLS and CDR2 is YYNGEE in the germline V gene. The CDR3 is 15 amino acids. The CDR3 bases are TGTGCCAGCAGCGTCGGGACAGGGTTGAATACTGAAGCTTTCTTT. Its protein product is CASSVGTGLNTEAFF.